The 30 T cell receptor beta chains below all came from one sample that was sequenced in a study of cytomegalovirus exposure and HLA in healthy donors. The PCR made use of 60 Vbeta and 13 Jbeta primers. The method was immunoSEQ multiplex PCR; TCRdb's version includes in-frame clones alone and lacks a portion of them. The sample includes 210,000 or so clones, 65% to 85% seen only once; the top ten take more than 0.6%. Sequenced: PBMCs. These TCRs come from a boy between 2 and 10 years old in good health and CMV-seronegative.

The CDR3 DNA follows: TGTGCCAGCAGTCTTAGGGACAGGGAGTCTGGCTACACCTTC. The encoded protein is CASSLRDRESGYTF. J is TRBJ1-2 and V is TRBV11-1; TRBD1 aligns across 9 bases. The CDR3 covers 14 residues. V shed 6 bases and J 7 bases; nucleotides not matched to a gene: 9. Germline CDR1 is SGHAT and CDR2 is FQDESV (reference sequence).

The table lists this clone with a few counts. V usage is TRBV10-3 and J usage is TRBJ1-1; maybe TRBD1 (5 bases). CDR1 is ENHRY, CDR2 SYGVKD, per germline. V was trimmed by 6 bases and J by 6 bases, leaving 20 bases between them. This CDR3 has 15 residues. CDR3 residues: CAISPSGRGVAEAFF. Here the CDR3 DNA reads TGTGCCATCAGCCCCTCAGGGCGCGGTGTCGCTGAAGCTTTCTTT.

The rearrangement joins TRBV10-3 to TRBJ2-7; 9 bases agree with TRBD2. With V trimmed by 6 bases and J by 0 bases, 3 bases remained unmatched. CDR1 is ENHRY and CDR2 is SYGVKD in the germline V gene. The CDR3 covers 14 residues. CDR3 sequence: CAIRAGGSSYEQYF. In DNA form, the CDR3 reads TGTGCCATCAGGGCGGGAGGGAGCTCCTACGAGCAGTACTTC.

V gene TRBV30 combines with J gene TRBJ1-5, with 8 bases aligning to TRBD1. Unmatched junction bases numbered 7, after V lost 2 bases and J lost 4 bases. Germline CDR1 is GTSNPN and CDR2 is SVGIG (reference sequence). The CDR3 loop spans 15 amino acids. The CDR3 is CAWSKTGVLNQPQHF. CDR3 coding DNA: TGTGCCTGGAGTAAGACAGGGGTTTTAAATCAGCCCCAGCATTTT.

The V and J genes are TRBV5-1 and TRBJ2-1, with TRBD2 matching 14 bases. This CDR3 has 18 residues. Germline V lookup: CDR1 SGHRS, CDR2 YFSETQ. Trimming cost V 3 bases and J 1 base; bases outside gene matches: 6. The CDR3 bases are TGCGCCAGCAGCTCAGGACTAGCGGGGGGCCTGTCCTACAATGAGCAGTTCTTC. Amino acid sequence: CASSSGLAGGLSYNEQFF. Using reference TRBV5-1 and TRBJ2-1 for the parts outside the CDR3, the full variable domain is KAGVTQTPRYLIKTRGQQVTLSCSPISGHRSVSWYQQTPGQGLQFLFEYFSETQRNKGNFPGRFSGRQFSNSRSEMNVSTLELGDSALYLCASSSGLAGGLSYNEQFFGPGTRLTVL.

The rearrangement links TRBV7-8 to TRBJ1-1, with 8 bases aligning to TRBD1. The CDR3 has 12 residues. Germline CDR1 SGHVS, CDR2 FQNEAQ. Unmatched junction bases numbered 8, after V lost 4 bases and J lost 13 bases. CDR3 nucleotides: TGTGCCAGCAGCTACGTCCGGGACAGGCTTTTCTTT. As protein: CASSYVRDRLFF.

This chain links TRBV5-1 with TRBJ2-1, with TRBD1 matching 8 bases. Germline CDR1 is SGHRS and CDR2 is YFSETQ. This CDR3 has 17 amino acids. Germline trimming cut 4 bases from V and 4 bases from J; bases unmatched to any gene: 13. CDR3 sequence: CASSSHAGTGDYNEQFF. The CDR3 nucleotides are TGCGCCAGCAGCAGCCACGCCGGGACAGGAGATTACAATGAGCAGTTCTTC.

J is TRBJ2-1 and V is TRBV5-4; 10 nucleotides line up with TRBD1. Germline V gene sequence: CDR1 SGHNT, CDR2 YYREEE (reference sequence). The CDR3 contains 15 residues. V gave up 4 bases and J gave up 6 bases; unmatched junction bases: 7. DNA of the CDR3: TGTGCCAGCAGCGTCGACAGGGGGCTAGGCAATGAGCAGTTCTTC. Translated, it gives CASSVDRGLGNEQFF.

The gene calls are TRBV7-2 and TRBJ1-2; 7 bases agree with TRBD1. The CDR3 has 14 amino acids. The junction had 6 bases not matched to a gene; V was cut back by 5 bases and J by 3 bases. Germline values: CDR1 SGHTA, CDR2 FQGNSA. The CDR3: CASSQTGDHYGYTF. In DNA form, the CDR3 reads TGTGCCAGCAGCCAAACAGGGGATCACTATGGCTACACCTTC.

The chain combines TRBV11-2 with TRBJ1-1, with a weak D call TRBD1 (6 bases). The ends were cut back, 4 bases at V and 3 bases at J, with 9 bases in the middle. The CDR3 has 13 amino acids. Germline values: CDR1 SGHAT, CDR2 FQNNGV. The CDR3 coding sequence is TGTGCCAGCAGCTCACAGGGTTACACTGAAGCTTTCTTT. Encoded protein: CASSSQGYTEAFF. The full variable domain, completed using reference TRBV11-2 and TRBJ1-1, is EAGVAQSPRYKIIEKRQSVAFWCNPISGHATLYWYQQILGQGPKLLIQFQNNGVVDDSQLPKDRFSAERLKGVDSTLKIQPAKLEDSAVYLCASSSQGYTEAFFGQGTRLTVV.

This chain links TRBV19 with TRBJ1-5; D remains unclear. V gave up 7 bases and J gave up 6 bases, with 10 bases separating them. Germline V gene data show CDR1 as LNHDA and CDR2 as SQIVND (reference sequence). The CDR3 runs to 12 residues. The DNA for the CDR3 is TGTGCCAGTACTATTGGAGGTCAGCCCCAGCATTTT. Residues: CASTIGGQPQHF.

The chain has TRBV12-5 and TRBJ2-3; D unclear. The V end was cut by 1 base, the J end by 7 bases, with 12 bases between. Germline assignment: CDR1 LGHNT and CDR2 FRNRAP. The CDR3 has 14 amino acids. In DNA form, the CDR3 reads TGTGCTAGTGGTTTGGCCCGGTACGAAAATACGCAGTATTTT. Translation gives CASGLARYENTQYF.

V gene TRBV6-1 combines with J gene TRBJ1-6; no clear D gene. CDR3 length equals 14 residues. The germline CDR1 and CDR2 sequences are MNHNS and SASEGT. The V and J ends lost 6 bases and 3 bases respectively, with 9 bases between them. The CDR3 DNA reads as TGTGCCAGCAGGCAGACAATCTATAATTCACCCCTCCACTTT. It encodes CASRQTIYNSPLHF.

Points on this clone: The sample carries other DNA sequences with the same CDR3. CDR3 amino acids: CASSLGTGGGYTF. CDR3 nucleotide sequence: TGTGCCAGCAGTTTGGGGACAGGAGGTGGCTACACCTTC. The chain links TRBV27 to TRBJ1-2, with 8 positions matching TRBD1. V dropped 3 bases and J dropped 7; count of bases not matched to a gene: 4. This CDR3 comprises 13 residues. CDR1 is MNHEY, CDR2 SMNVEV, per germline (reference sequence).

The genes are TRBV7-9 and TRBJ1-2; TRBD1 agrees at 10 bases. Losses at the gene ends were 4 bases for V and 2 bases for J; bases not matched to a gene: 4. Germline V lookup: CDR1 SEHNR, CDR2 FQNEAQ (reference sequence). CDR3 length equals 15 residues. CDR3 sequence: CASSSPGQGNYGYTF. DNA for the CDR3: TGTGCCAGCAGCTCGCCGGGACAGGGGAACTATGGCTACACCTTC.

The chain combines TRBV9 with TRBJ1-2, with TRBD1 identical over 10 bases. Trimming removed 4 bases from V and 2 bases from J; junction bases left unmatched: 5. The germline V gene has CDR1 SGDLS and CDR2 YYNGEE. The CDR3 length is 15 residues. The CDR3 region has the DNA TGTGCCAGCAGCCCCGGGACAGGGGACAACTATGGCTACACCTTC. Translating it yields CASSPGTGDNYGYTF.

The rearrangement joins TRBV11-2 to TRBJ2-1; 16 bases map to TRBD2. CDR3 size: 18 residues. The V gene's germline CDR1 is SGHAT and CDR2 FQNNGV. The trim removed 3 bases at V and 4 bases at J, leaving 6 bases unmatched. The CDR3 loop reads CASSLGLAGGLGYNEQFF. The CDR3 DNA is TGTGCCAGCAGCTTGGGACTAGCGGGGGGGCTAGGATACAATGAGCAGTTCTTC.

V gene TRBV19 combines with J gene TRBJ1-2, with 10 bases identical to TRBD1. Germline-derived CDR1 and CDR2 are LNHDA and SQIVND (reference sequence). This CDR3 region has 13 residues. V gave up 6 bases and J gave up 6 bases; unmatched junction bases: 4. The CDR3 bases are TGTGCCAGTAGGGAGGGACAGGGGAATGGCTACACCTTC. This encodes CASREGQGNGYTF.

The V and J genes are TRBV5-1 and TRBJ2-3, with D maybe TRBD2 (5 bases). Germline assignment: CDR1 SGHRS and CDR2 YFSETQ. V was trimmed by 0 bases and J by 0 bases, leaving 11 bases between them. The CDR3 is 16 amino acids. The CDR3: CASSLALARSTDTQYF. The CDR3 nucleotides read TGCGCCAGCAGCTTGGCTCTAGCTCGGAGCACAGATACGCAGTATTTT.

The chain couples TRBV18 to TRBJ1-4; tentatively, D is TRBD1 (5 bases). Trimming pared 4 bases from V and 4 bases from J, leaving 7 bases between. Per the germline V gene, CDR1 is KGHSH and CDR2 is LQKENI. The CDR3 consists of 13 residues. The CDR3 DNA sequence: TGTGCCAGCTCACAACAGGTTAATGAAAAACTGTTTTTT. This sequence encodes CASSQQVNEKLFF.

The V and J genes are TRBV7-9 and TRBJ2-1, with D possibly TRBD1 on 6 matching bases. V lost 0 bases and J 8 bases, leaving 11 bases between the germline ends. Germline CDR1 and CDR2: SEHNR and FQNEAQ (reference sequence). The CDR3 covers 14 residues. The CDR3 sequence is CASSLALQGYEQFF. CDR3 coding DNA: TGTGCCAGCAGCTTAGCGCTACAGGGTTATGAGCAGTTCTTC.

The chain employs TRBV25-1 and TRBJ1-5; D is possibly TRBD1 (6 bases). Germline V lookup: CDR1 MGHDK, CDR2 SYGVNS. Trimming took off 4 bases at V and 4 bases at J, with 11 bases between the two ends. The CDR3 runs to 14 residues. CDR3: CASSATGSNQPQHF. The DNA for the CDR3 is TGTGCCAGCAGTGCAACAGGGAGTAATCAGCCCCAGCATTTT.

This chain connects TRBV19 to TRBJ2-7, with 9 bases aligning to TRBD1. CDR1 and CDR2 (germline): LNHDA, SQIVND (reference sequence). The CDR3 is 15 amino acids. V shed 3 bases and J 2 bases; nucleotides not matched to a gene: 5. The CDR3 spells CASSMGGTGTYEQYF. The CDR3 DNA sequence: TGTGCCAGTAGTATGGGGGGGACAGGGACCTACGAGCAGTACTTC.

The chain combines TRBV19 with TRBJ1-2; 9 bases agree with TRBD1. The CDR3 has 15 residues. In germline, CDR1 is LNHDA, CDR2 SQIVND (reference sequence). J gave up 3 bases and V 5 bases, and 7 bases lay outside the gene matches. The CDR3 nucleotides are TGTGCCAGTAGTCCCTTGACAGGGGGGCACTATGGCTACACCTTC. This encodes CASSPLTGGHYGYTF.

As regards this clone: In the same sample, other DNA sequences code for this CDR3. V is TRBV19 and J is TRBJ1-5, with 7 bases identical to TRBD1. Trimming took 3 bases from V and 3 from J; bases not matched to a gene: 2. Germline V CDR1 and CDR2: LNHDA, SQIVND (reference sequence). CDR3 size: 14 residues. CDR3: CASSMGTVNQPQHF. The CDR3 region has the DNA TGTGCCAGTAGTATGGGGACAGTCAATCAGCCCCAGCATTTT.

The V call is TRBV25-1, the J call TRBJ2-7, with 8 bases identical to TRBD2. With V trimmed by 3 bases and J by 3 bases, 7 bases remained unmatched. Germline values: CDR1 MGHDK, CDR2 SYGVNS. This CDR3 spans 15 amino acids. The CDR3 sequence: CASSETAGEFYEQYF. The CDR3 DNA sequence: TGTGCCAGCAGTGAGACAGCGGGAGAGTTCTACGAGCAGTACTTC.

CDR3 region: CASSPGLAVDEQFF. The CDR3 bases are TGTGCCAGCAGCCCGGGACTAGCGGTCGATGAGCAGTTCTTC. V usage is TRBV13 and J usage is TRBJ2-1; 11 bases are shared with TRBD2. Germline trimming cut 5 bases from V and 8 bases from J; bases unmatched to any gene: 5. The CDR3 has 14 amino acids. Germline V lookup: CDR1 PRHDT, CDR2 FYEKMQ (reference sequence). The full variable domain, in which reference TRBV13 and TRBJ2-1 provide the parts outside the CDR3, is AAGVIQSPRHLIKEKRETATLKCYPIPRHDTVYWYQQGPGQDPQFLISFYEKMQSDKGSIPDRFSAQQFSDYHSELNMSSLELGDSALYFCASSPGLAVDEQFFGPGTRLTVL.

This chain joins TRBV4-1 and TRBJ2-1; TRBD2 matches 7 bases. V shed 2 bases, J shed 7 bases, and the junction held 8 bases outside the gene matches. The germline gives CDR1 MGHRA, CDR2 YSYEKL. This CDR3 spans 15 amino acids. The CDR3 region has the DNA TGCGCCAGCAGCCAACTCCAAGCGGGAACTAATGAGCAGTTCTTC. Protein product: CASSQLQAGTNEQFF.

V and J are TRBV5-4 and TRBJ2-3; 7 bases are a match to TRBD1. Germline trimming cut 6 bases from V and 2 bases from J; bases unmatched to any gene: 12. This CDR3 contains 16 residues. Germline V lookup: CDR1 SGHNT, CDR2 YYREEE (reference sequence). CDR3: CASNPRGQFSTDTQYF. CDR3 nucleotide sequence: TGTGCCAGCAACCCCAGGGGACAGTTTTCCACAGATACGCAGTATTTT.

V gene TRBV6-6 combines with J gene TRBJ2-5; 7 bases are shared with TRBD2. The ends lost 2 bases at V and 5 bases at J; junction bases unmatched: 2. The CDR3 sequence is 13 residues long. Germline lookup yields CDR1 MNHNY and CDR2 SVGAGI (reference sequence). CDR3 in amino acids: CASSYAGRETQYF. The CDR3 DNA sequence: TGTGCCAGCAGTTACGCCGGGAGGGAGACCCAGTACTTC.